This T cell receptor (beta chain) was recorded in a study of shared clonotypes between healthy human individuals. Study findings and constraints: Between a handful of donors, naive CD4 clonotypes were shared at a level of around 4.8%. Naive subsets generally exceeded memory subsets in estimated richness. Relative to clonotypes present in all four donors, those not shared had lower generation probabilities.

About this clone: As yet, its antigen is unknown.

This CDR3 has 14 residues. V lost 0 bases and J lost 4, with 8 bases in between. Germline assignment: CDR1 SGDLS and CDR2 YYNGEE. Sequencing was performed with immunoSEQ multiplex PCR; in TCRdb, only in-frame clones are kept and a portion is missing. The sample shows some 2,400,000 clones, approximately 96% of them seen only once. The chain uses TRBV9 and TRBJ2-1, with unresolved D. The sequenced sample consisted of naive CD4+ T cells sorted from blood. As for subset: CD45RA+ positively selected. This TCR came from a man aged 18 to 30 in good health. Here the CDR3 DNA reads TGTGCCAGCAGCGTAGTTGGAGCATACAATGAGCAGTTCTTC. Residues: CASSVVGAYNEQFF. Full variable domain (missing parts from reference TRBV9 and TRBJ2-1): DSGVTQTPKHLITATGQRVTLRCSPRSGDLSVYWYQQSLDQGLQFLIQYYNGEERAKGNILERFSAQQFPDLHSELNLSSLELGDSALYFCASSVVGAYNEQFFGPGTRLTVL.